These T cell receptor beta chains were read from a single sample in a study of blood T cell repertoires in COVID-19. The data were produced by immunoSEQ multiplex PCR, yet TCRdb's version contains in-frame clones alone and is incomplete. The table has 110,000 to 150,000 clones, about 85% seen once. Sequenced sample: peripheral blood. The receptors stem from a human donor in a cohort sampled during active COVID-19. Each CDR3 is given with its conserved first and last residue. A D gene is named only where the DNA matches it firmly. Rows may omit the clone size; those that give it use once, few, many or a size class.

TGTGCCAGCAGTTACCGTCGCGATGAAAAACTGTTTTTT	CASSYRRDEKLFF	.	TRBJ1-4	.	TRBV6-5
TGTGCCAGCAGCACCGGGACTAGCGGATCCTTCGACTACACCGGGGAGCTGTTTTTT	CASSTGTSGSFDYTGELFF	TRBD2	TRBJ2-2	.	TRBV7-6
TGCGCCAGCAGCCAAGATATCGCAGGGGCCGCAGGGGGCAAAAACATTCAGTACTTC	CASSQDIAGAAGGKNIQYF	TRBD1	TRBJ2-4	.	TRBV4-1
TGTGCCAGCAGGCGACAGGGAAACACCGGGGAGCTGTTTTTT	CASRRQGNTGELFF	TRBD1	TRBJ2-2	.	TRBV7-8
TGTGCCAGCAGCTTAGGACCCCGCGGTGAGCAGTTCTTC	CASSLGPRGEQFF	.	TRBJ2-1	once	TRBV7-6
TGTGCCAGCTCACCACCGGAGGGCCGTGGCTACACCTTC	CASSPPEGRGYTF	.	TRBJ1-2	.	TRBV18
TGTGCCAGCAGGCCCGGCGGCAGCTATGGCTACACCTTC	CASRPGGSYGYTF	.	TRBJ1-2	.	TRBV28
TGTGCCAGTAGTAGGGGGACTAGCGGAATTGAGCAGTACTTC	CASSRGTSGIEQYF	TRBD2	TRBJ2-7	once	TRBV19
TGTGCCAGCAGCCAAGATCCAGTCTATGGCTACACCTTC	CASSQDPVYGYTF	.	TRBJ1-2	.	TRBV3-1/TRBV3-2
TGTGCCAGCAGGGCCGGGACAGAGGGTGAAAAACTGTTTTTT	CASRAGTEGEKLFF	TRBD1	TRBJ1-4	few	TRBV7-6
TGTGCCAGCAGCAAAATGAGGGGGGAGCAGTACTTC	CASSKMRGEQYF	.	TRBJ2-7	.	TRBV21-1
TGTGCCAGCAGTGAAGCTTATCGGACAGGGATAAATGAAGCTTTCTTT	CASSEAYRTGINEAFF	TRBD1	TRBJ1-1	once	TRBV2
TGTGCCAGCAGTATCTTACTAGCGGGAGGAAACAATGAGCAGTTCTTC	CASSILLAGGNNEQFF	TRBD2	TRBJ2-1	.	TRBV3-1/TRBV3-2
TGTGCCAGCAGCTTACTTCGGACTGCGACCTCCTACAATGAGCAGTTCTTC	CASSLLRTATSYNEQFF	.	TRBJ2-1	.	TRBV7-9
TGTGCCAGCAGCCAAGGAAACGCCCCCAGCTACGAGCAGTACTTC	CASSQGNAPSYEQYF	.	TRBJ2-7	once	TRBV3-1/TRBV3-2
TGCACCAGCAGCCAGCGGGACTACAATGAGCAGTTCTTC	CTSSQRDYNEQFF	.	TRBJ2-1	.	TRBV1
TGTGCCAGCTCACCACCGAGTATTTATTTTAATCAGCCCCAGCATTTT	CASSPPSIYFNQPQHF	.	TRBJ1-5	.	TRBV18
TGTGCCAGCACTGGCATCTACGGGGTTCAGCCCCAGCATTTT	CASTGIYGVQPQHF	.	TRBJ1-5	.	TRBV6-5
TGTGCCAGCACGAGGACTAGCGGAACCTACGAGCAGTACTTC	CASTRTSGTYEQYF	TRBD2	TRBJ2-7	many	TRBV5-8
TGTGCCAGCAGCCCTGACAGTGTCGAGCAGTACTTC	CASSPDSVEQYF	.	TRBJ2-7	few	TRBV7-9
TGTGCCAGAAGCACCGGACAGGAGGCTTTCTTT	CARSTGQEAFF	TRBD1	TRBJ1-1	.	TRBV5-3
TGTGCCAGCAGACGTAGCGGGAGTCGCTTGGATGAGCAGTTCTTC	CASRRSGSRLDEQFF	TRBD2	TRBJ2-1	.	TRBV2
TGTGCCAGCAGTGGAGGCAGCGGGTCCTACAATGAGCAGTTCTTC	CASSGGSGSYNEQFF	.	TRBJ2-1	.	TRBV2
TGCGCCAGCAGCTACGGGACTAGCGGAGCGGTAGAGCAGTACTTC	CASSYGTSGAVEQYF	TRBD2	TRBJ2-7	.	TRBV5-1